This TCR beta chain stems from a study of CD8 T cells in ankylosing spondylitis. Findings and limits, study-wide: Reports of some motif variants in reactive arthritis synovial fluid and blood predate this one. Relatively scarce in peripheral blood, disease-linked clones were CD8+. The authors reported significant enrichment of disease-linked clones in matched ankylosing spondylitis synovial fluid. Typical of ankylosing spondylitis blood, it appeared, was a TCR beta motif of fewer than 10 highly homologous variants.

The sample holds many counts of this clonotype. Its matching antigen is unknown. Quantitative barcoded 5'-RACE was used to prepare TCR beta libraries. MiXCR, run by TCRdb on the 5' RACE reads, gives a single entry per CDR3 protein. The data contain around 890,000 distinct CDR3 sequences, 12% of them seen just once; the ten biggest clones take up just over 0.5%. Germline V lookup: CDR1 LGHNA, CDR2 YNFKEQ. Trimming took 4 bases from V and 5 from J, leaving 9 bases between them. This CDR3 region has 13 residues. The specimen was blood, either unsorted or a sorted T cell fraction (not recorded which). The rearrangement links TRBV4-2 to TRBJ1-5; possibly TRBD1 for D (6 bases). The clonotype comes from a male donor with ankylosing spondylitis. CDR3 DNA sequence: TGTGCCAGCAGCCGGGACATAGATCAGCCCCAGCATTTT. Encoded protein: CASSRDIDQPQHF.